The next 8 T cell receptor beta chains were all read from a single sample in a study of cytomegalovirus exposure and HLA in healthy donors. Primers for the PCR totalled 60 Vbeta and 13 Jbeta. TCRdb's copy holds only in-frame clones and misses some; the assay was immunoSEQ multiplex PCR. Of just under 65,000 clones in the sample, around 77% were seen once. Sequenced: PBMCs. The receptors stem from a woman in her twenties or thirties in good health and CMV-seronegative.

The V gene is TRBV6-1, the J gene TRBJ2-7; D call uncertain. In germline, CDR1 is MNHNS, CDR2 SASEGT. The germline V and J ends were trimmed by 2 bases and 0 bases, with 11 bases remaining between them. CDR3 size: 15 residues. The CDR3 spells CASSENFSGSYEQYF. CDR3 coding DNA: TGTGCCAGCAGTGAAAATTTCTCGGGCTCCTACGAGCAGTACTTC.

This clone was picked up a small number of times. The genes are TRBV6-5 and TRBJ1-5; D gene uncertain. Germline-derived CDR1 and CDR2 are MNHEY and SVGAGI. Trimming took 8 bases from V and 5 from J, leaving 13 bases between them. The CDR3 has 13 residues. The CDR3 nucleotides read TGTGCCAGCGGCTCGGCTAGACATCAGCCCCAGCATTTT. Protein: CASGSARHQPQHF.

For the CDR3, the DNA is TGTGCCAGCAGTGTTAGACAGGGAAGATCGTTCAATGAGCAGTTCTTC. Its protein is CASSVRQGRSFNEQFF. V and J are TRBV2 and TRBJ2-1, with 7 nucleotides matching TRBD1. This CDR3 has 16 amino acids. Germline CDR1 and CDR2: SNHLY and FYNNEI. Trimming took 4 bases from V and 6 from J; bases not matched to a gene: 12.

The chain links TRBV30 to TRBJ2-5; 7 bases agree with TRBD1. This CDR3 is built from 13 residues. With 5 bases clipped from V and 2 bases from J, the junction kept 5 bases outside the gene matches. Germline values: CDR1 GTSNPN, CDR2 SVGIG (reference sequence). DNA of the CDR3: TGTGCCTGGCGGGGACAGCCTCAAGAGACCCAGTACTTC. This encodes CAWRGQPQETQYF.

CDR3 residues: CASGDGGLYSPLHF. The CDR3 DNA reads as TGTGCCAGTGGAGATGGGGGACTGTATTCACCCCTCCACTTT. The rearrangement links TRBV19 to TRBJ1-6; D is possibly TRBD1 (5 bases). CDR3 size: 14 residues. The ends were cut back, 8 bases at V and 8 bases at J, with 16 bases in the middle. The germline CDR1 and CDR2 sequences are LNHDA and SQIVND (reference sequence).

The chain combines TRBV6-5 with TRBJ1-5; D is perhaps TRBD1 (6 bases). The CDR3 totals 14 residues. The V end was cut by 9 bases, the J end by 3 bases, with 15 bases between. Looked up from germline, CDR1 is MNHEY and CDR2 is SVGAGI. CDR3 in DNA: TGTGCCAGTCGTCCTGGACAGACCAATCAGCCCCAGCATTTT. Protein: CASRPGQTNQPQHF.

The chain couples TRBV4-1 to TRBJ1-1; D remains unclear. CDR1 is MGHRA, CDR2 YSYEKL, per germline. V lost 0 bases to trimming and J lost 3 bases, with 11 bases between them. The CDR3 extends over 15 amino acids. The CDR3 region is CASSQDPEVHTEAFF. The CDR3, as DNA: TGCGCCAGCAGCCAAGATCCAGAGGTCCACACTGAAGCTTTCTTT.

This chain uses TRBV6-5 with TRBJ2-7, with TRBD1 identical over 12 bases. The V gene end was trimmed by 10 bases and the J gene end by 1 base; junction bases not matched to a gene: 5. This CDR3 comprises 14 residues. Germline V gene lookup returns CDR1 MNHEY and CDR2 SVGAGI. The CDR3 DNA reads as TGTGCCACCGGGACAGGGGGCATTTCCTACGAGCAGTACTTC. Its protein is CATGTGGISYEQYF.